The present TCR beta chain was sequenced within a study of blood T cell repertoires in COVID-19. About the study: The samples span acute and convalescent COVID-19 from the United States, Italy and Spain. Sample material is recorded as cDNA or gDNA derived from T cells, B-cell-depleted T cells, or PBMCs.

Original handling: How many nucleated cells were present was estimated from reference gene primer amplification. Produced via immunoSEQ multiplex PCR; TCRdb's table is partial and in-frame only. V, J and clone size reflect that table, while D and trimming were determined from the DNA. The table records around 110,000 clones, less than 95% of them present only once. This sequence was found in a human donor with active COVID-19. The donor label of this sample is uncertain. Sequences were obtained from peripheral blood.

CDR3 protein: CASSPPNSPYEQYF. The CDR3 bases are TGTGCCAGCTCACCACCGAACAGCCCCTACGAGCAGTACTTC. The chain links TRBV18 to TRBJ2-7; D gene ambiguous. Trimming left V 0 bases short and J 2 bases short, with 8 bases between. CDR1 is KGHSH and CDR2 is LQKENI in the germline V gene. There are 14 residues in the CDR3.